This T cell receptor beta chain was identified during a study of blood T cells in healthy people across ages. Study as a whole: With template switching, about one barcoded beta molecule was captured per two T cells.

Through a sample-barcoded 5' primer and a J-beta primer mix, a second PCR was run for roughly 6 to 11 cycles. All samples yielded 2.5 million or more CDR3-containing paired-end reads. TCRdb re-called the 5' RACE reads through MiXCR, storing one row per CDR3 protein. The data show hundreds of thousands of distinct CDR3 sequences, about 30% seen once. Broader study findings: Donors of long life had a larger count of naive CD4+ cells and greater diversity than aged donors.

This clonotype occurred many times. Its antigen is unknown. The CDR3 spans 13 residues. The V and J ends lost 6 bases and 7 bases respectively, with 13 bases between them. The V gene is TRBV12-3 or TRBV12-4, the J gene TRBJ1-5; TRBD1 might be the D (5 bases). Sequenced input: blood. The receptor was isolated from a woman older than 75 in good health. The CDR3 loop is CASSQGPRQPQHF. The CDR3, as DNA: TGTGCCAGCAGCCAGGGTCCTCGGCAGCCCCAGCATTTT.